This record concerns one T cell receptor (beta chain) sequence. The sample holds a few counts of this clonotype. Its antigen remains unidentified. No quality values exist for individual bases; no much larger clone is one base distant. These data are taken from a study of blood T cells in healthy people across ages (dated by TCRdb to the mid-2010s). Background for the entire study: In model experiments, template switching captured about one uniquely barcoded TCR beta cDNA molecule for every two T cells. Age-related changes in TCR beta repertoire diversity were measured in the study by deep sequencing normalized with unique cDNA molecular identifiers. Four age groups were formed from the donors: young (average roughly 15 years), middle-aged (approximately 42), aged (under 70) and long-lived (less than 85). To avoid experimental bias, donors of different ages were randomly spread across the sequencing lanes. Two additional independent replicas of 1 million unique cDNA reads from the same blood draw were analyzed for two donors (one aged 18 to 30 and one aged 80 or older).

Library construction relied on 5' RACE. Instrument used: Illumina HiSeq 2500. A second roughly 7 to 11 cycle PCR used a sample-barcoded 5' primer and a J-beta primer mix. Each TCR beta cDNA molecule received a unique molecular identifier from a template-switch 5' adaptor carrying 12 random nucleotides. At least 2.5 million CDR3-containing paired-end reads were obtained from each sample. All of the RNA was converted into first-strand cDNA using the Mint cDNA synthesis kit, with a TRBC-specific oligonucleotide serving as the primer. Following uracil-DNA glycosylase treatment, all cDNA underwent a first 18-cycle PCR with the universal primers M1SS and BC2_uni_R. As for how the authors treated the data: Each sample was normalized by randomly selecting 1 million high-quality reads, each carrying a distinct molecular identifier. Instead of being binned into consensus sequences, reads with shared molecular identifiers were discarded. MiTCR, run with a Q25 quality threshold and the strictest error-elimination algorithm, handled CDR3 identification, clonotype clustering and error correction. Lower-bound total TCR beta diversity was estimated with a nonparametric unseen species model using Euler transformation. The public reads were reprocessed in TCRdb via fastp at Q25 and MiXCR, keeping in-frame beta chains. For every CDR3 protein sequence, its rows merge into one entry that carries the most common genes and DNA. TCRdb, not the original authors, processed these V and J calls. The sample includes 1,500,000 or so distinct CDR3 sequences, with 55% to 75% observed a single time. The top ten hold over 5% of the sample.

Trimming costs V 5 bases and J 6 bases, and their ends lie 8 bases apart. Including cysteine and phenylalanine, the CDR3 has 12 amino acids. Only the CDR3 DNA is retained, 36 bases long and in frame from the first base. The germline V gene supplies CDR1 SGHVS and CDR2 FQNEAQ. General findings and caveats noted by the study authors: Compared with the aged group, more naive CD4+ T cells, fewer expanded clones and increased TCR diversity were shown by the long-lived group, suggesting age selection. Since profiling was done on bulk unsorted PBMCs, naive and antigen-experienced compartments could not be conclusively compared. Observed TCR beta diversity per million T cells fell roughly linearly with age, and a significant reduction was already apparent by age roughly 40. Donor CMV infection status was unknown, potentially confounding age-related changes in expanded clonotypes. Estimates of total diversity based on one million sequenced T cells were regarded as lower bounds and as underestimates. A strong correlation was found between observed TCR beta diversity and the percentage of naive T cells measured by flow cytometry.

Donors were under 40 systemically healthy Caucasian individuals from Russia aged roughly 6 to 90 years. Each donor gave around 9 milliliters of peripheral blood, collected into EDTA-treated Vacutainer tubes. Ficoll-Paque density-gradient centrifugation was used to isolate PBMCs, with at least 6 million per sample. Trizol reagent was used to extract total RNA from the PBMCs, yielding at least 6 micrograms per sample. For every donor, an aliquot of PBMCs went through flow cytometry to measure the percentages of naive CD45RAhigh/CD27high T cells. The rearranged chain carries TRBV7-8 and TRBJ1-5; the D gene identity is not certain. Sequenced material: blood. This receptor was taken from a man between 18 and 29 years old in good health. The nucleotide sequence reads TGTGCCAGCAGCCACCCACGTCAGCCCCAGCATTTT. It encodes CASSHPRQPQHF.